This T cell receptor (beta chain) emerged from a study of Graves' ophthalmopathy and Graves' hyperthyroidism. This clonotype was counted at least ten times. Certain patients, namely those with other autoimmune diseases, uncontrolled infections, pregnancy or lactation, were excluded. Amplifying from RNA transcripts, the study obtained TCR beta CDR3 regions. The first-round RT-PCR employed HTBI primers together with the Qiagen OneStep RT-PCR kit. A multiplex PCR was then performed as the second round. In TCRdb, the multiplex PCR reads were re-called with MiXCR into one record per CDR3 protein. Here the sample spans just over 600,000 distinct CDR3 sequences, about a fifth being singletons. V was cut by 3 bases and J by 3 bases, with 18 bases left in between. CDR1 is DFQATT, CDR2 SNEGSKA, per germline (reference sequence). The CDR3 spans 15 residues.

This TCR came from a young woman with stable Graves' hyperthyroidism. Some clones in this sample may be carry-over from other donors' samples. The sequenced sample consisted of peripheral blood. This chain connects TRBV20-1 to TRBJ2-7; TRBD1 is a possible D gene (7 bases). This CDR3 reads CSARTGLQGVYEQYF. The CDR3 bases are TGCAGTGCTAGGACGGGACTCCAGGGGGTCTACGAGCAGTACTTC.